The clone carrying this T cell receptor beta chain was seen more than once but under ten times. These data originate in a study of T-cell memory formation after mild COVID-19. The CDR3 has 15 residues. V shed 5 bases, J shed 3 bases, and the junction held 9 bases outside the gene matches. From the 5' RACE reads, TCRdb called clonotypes with MiXCR, one entry per CDR3 protein. The sample holds more than 150,000 distinct CDR3 sequences; around a tenth are singletons and the top ten take about 3.8%. The receptor comes from a man younger than 30 who had mild COVID-19 (a few samples of this study predate the infection). Cell type and time point are not known. The J gene is TRBJ2-5, the V gene TRBV12-3 or TRBV12-4, with 7 bases that match TRBD1. Sequencing was performed on PBMCs or a T cell subset sorted from them (not recorded which). DNA of the CDR3: TGTGCCAGCAGTCTTAGGCAGGGGGAGAAAGAGACCCAGTACTTC. This gives the protein CASSLRQGEKETQYF.